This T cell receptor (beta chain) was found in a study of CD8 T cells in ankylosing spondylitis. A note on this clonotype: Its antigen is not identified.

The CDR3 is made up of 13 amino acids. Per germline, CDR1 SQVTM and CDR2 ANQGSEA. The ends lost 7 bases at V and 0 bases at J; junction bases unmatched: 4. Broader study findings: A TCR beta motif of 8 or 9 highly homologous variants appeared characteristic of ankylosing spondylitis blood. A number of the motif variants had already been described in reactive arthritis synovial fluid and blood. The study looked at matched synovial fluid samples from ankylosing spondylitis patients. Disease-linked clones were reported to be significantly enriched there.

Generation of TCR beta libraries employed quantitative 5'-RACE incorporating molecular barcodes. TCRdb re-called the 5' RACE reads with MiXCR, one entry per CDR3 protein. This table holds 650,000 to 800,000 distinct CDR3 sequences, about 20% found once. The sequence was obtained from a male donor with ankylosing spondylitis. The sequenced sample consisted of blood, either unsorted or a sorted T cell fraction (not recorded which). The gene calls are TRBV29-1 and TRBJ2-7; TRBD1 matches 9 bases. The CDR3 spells CSAGTGFSYEQYF. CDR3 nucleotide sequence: TGCAGCGCTGGGACAGGGTTCTCCTACGAGCAGTACTTC.